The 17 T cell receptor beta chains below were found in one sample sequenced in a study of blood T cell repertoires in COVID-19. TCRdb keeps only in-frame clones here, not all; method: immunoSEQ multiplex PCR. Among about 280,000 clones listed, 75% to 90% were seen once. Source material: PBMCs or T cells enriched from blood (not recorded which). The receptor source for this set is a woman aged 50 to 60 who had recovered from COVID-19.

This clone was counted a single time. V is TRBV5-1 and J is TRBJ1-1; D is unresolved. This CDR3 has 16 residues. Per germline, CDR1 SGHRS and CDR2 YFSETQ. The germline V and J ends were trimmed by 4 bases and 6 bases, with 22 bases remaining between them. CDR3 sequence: CASSPLGELIGAEAFF. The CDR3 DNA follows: TGCGCCAGCAGCCCCCTGGGCGAGCTGATTGGCGCTGAAGCTTTCTTT. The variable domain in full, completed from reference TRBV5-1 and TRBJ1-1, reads KAGVTQTPRYLIKTRGQQVTLSCSPISGHRSVSWYQQTPGQGLQFLFEYFSETQRNKGNFPGRFSGRQFSNSRSEMNVSTLELGDSALYLCASSPLGELIGAEAFFGQGTRLTVV.

CDR3 DNA sequence: TGTGCCAGCAGTTTACCCGGGACAGGCCCCTACGAGCAGTACTTC. Residues: CASSLPGTGPYEQYF. This chain joins TRBV28 and TRBJ2-7; 8 nucleotides line up with TRBD1. CDR1 is MDHEN and CDR2 is SYDVKM in the germline V gene. The CDR3 is 15 residues long. The trim removed 2 bases at V and 2 bases at J, leaving 5 bases unmatched.

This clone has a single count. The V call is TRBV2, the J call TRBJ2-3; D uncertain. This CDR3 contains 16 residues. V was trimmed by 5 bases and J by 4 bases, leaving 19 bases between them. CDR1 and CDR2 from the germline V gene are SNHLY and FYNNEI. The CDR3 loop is CASSWAPVSRPDTQYF. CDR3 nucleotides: TGTGCCAGCAGTTGGGCCCCCGTCAGTCGCCCAGATACGCAGTATTTT.

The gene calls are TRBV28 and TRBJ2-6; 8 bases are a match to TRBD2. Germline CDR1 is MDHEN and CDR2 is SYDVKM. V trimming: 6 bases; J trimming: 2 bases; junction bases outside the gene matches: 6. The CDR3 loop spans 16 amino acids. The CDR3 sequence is CASRTIAGPGANVLTF. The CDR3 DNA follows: TGTGCCAGCAGGACCATAGCGGGGCCTGGGGCCAACGTCCTGACTTTC.

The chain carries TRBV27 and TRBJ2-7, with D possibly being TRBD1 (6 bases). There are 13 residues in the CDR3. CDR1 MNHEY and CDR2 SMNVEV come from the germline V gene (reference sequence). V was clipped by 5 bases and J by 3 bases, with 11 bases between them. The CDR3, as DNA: TGTGCCAGCAGTCCCGGACAGAACTACGAGCAGTACTTC. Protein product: CASSPGQNYEQYF.

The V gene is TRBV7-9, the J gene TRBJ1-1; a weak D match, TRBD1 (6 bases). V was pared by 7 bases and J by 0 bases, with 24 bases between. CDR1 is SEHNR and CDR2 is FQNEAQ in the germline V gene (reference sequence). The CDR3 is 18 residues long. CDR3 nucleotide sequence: TGTGCCAGCACCACGAACACGTTTACGGGACAAATGAACACTGAAGCTTTCTTT. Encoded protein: CASTTNTFTGQMNTEAFF.

The chain's CDR3 is CASSPGLAGFTDTQYF. As DNA, the CDR3 is TGTGCCAGCAGCCCAGGACTAGCGGGATTCACAGATACGCAGTATTTT. The chain has TRBV11-3 and TRBJ2-3; 12 nucleotides match TRBD2. The CDR3 loop spans 16 amino acids. Trimming cost V 5 bases and J 2 bases; bases outside gene matches: 5. Germline CDR1 and CDR2: SGHNT and YENEEA.

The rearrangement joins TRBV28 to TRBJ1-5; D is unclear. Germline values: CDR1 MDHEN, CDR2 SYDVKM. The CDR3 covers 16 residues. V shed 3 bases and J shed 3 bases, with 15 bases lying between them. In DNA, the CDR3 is TGTGCCAGCAGTTTTAGGCCCGGAGTCAACAATCAGCCCCAGCATTTT. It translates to CASSFRPGVNNQPQHF.

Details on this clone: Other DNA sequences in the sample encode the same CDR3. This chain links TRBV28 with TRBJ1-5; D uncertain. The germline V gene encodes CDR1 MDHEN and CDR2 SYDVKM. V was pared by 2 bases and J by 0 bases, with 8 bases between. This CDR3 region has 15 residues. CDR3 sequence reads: CASSLAGGSNQPQHF. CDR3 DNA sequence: TGTGCCAGCAGTTTAGCGGGCGGTAGCAATCAGCCCCAGCATTTT.

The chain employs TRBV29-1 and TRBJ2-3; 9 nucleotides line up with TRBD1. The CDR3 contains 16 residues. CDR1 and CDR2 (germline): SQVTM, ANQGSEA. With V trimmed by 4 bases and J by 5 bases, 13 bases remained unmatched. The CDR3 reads CSVGGQGMKVVDTQYF. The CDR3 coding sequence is TGCAGCGTTGGGGGACAGGGAATGAAGGTGGTAGATACGCAGTATTTT.

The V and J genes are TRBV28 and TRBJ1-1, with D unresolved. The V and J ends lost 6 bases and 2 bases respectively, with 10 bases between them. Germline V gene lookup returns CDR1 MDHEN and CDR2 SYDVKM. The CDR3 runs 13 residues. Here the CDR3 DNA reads TGTGCCAGCAGCCTTAATGGCAACACTGAAGCTTTCTTT. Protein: CASSLNGNTEAFF.

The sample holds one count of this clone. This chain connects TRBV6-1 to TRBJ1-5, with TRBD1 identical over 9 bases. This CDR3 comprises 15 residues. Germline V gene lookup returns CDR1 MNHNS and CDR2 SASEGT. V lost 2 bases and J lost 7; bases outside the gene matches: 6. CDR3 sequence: CASSEYRGLGQPQHF. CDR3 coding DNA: TGTGCCAGCAGTGAATACAGGGGGCTTGGGCAGCCCCAGCATTTT.

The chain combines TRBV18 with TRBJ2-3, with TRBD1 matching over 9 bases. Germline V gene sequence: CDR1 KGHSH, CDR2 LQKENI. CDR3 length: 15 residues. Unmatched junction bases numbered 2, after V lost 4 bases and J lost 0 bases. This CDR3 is CASSHDRGSTDTQYF. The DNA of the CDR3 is TGTGCCAGCTCACACGACAGGGGGAGCACAGATACGCAGTATTTT. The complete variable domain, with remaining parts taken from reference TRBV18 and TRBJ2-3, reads NAGVMQNPRHLVRRRGQEARLRCSPMKGHSHVYWYRQLPEEGLKFMVYLQKENIIDESGMPKERFSAEFPKEGPSILRIQQVVRGDSAAYFCASSHDRGSTDTQYFGPGTRLTVL.

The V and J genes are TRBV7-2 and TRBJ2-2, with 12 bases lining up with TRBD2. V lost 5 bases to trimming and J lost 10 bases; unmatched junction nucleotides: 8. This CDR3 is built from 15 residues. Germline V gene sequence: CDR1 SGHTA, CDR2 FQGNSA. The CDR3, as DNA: TGTGCCAGCAGCCCCGGACTAGCGGGGTTGTCGGAGCTGTTTTTT. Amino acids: CASSPGLAGLSELFF.

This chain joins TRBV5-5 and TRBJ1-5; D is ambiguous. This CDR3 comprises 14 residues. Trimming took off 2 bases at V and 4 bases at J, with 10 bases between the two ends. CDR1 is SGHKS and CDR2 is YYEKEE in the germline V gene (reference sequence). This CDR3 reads CASSFGLDNQPQHF. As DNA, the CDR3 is TGTGCCAGCAGCTTCGGTCTAGATAATCAGCCCCAGCATTTT.

The CDR3 protein is CALESLGNTIYF. CDR3 coding DNA: TGTGCTCTAGAGAGCCTTGGAAACACCATATATTTT. The chain links TRBV30 to TRBJ1-3; D is unresolved. CDR3 length: 12 amino acids. Germline V gives CDR1 GTSNPN, CDR2 SVGIG (reference sequence). The full variable domain, rest sourced from reference TRBV30 and TRBJ1-3, is SQTIHQWPATLVQPVGSPLSLECTVEGTSNPNLYWYRQAAGRGLQLLFYSVGIGQISSEVPQNLSASRPQDRQFILSSKKLLLSDSGFYLCALESLGNTIYFGEGSWLTVV.

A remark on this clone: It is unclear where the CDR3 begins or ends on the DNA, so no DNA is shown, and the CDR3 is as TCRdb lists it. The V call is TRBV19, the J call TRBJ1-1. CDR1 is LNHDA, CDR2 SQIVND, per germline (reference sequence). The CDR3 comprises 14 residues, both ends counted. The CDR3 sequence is CASTSGGSGTEAFF.